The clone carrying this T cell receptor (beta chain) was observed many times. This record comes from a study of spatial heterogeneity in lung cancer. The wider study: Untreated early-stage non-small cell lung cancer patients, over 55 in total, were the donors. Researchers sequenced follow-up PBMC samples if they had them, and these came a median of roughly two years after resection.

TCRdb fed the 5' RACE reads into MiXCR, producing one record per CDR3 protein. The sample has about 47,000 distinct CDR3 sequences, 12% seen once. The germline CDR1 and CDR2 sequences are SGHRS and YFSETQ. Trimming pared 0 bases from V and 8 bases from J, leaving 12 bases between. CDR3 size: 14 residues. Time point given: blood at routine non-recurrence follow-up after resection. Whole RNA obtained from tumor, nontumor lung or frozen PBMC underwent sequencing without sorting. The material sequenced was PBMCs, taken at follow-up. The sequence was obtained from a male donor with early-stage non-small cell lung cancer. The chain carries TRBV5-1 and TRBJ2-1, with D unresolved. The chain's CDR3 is CASSLEWAGDEQFF. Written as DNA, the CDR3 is TGCGCCAGCAGCTTGGAGTGGGCAGGAGATGAGCAGTTCTTC.